This record concerns one T cell receptor (beta chain) sequence. What it recognizes is unknown. This entry comes from a study of T cell responses to AZD1222 COVID-19 vaccine. The repertoire was sequenced with immunoSEQ multiplex PCR; TCRdb's copy has only in-frame clones and lacks some. The profile shows about 180,000 clones, 88% of them singletons. Per germline, CDR1 MGHDK and CDR2 SYGVNS. The ends lost 6 bases at V and 7 bases at J; junction bases unmatched: 7. The CDR3 extends over 13 amino acids. Broader study findings: In a largely white British group with more females than males, clonal diversity was possibly underestimated. Among AZD1222 vaccinees, only 5 to 7 were seropositive at baseline.

This clonotype was obtained from an adult who received the AZD1222 COVID-19 vaccine. V and J are TRBV25-1 and TRBJ1-2; TRBD1 agrees at 8 bases. This material consisted of peripheral blood, taken 28 days after the second AZD1222 dose. CDR3 bases: TGTGCCAGCAGCAGGACAGGGAGGGTTGGCTACACCTTC. As protein: CASSRTGRVGYTF.